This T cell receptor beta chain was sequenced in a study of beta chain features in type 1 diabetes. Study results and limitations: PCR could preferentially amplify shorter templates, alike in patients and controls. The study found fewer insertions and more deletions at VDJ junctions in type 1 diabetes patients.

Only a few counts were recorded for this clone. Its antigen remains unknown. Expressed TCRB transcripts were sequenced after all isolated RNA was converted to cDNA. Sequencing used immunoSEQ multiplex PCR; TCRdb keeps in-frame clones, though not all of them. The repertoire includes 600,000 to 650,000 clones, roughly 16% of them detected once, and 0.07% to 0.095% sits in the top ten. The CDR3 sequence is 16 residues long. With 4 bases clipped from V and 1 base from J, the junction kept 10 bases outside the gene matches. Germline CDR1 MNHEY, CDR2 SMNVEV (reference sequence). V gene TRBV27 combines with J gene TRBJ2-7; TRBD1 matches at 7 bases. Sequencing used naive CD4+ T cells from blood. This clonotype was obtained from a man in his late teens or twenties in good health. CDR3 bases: TGTGCCAGCAGTTCTCCTCGAGGGACAGAGTCCTACGAGCAGTACTTC. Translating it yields CASSSPRGTESYEQYF.